This passage covers 30 T cell receptor beta chains from one sample sequenced in a study of CD8 T cells in Susac syndrome. After extraction with the RNeasy kit, roughly 0.5 to 1 ug of the RNA was reverse transcribed using random hexamers. TCRdb re-called the immunoSEQ multiplex PCR reads through MiXCR, storing one row per CDR3 protein. This sample has around 140,000 distinct CDR3 sequences, with roughly 80% found just once. Sequencing was performed on CD8+ T cells from PBMCs. The receptors derive from a human donor with multiple sclerosis.

The chain employs TRBV20-1 and TRBJ2-2; D remains unclear. V was shortened by 2 bases and J by 0 bases, with 4 bases between the two germline ends. CDR1 is DFQATT and CDR2 is SNEGSKA in the germline V gene (reference sequence). The CDR3 has 13 amino acids. The CDR3 loop is CSARFSNTGELFF. The CDR3 bases are TGCAGTGCTAGATTTTCGAACACCGGGGAGCTGTTTTTT.

CDR3 loop: CASSLASLEQFF. CDR3 bases: TGTGCCAGCAGCTTAGCGTCCCTTGAGCAGTTCTTC. The chain has TRBV7-2 and TRBJ2-1, with D unclear. Germline V gene sequence: CDR1 SGHTA, CDR2 FQGNSA. V lost 0 bases and J lost 9, with 6 bases in between. CDR3 size: 12 residues.

This chain uses TRBV6-1 with TRBJ2-1; D gene unclear. The germline CDR1 and CDR2 sequences are MNHNS and SASEGT. Trimming removed 7 bases at V and 8 bases at J, with 12 bases between. The CDR3 extends over 12 amino acids. The CDR3 sequence: CASNRVVYEQFF. CDR3 DNA sequence: TGTGCCAGCAACCGAGTAGTGTATGAGCAGTTCTTC.

The chain uses TRBV2 and TRBJ1-1, with D unclear. The CDR3 extends over 12 amino acids. CDR1 and CDR2 from the germline V gene are SNHLY and FYNNEI. Deletions cut 4 bases from V and 11 bases from J, with 14 bases between. Written as DNA, the CDR3 is TGTGCCAGCAGTGGACCGGCGAATATTGCTTTCTTT. Amino acid sequence: CASSGPANIAFF. The full variable domain, rest sourced from reference TRBV2 and TRBJ1-1, is EPEVTQTPSHQVTQMGQEVILRCVPISNHLYFYWYRQILGQKVEFLVSFYNNEISEKSEIFDDQFSVERPDGSNFTLKIRSTKLEDSAMYFCASSGPANIAFFGQGTRLTVV.

J is TRBJ2-4 and V is TRBV4-3; 11 nucleotides line up with TRBD2. V lost 1 base to trimming and J lost 4 bases; unmatched junction nucleotides: 12. Germline loops: CDR1 LGHNA, CDR2 YSLEER. The CDR3 is 19 residues long. In DNA form, the CDR3 reads TGCGCCAGCAGCCAAGCGTTTTCGGGTAGCGGGAGGGCTAAAAACATTCAGTACTTC. Translating gives CASSQAFSGSGRAKNIQYF.

The rearrangement uses TRBV19 and TRBJ2-3; 9 bases are shared with TRBD2. Trimming at V came to 1 base and at J to 2 bases, leaving 10 bases not matched to a gene. This CDR3 contains 18 residues. Per germline, CDR1 LNHDA and CDR2 SQIVND (reference sequence). This CDR3 is CASSIGSAGGVPTDTQYF. The CDR3 region has the DNA TGTGCCAGTAGTATAGGGAGCGCGGGGGGGGTCCCCACAGATACGCAGTATTTT.

J is TRBJ2-1 and V is TRBV19, with D perhaps matching TRBD2 (6 bases). The CDR3 is 11 amino acids. Trimming stripped 6 bases from V and 10 bases from J, with 10 bases between. CDR1 and CDR2 from the germline V gene are LNHDA and SQIVND (reference sequence). CDR3 residues: CASRVSGEQFF. For the CDR3, the DNA is TGTGCCAGTAGGGTTAGCGGAGAGCAGTTCTTC.

This chain connects TRBV2 to TRBJ2-7; 10 nucleotides line up with TRBD1. The CDR3 covers 14 residues. Trimming cost V 4 bases and J 5 bases; bases outside gene matches: 5. The germline CDR1 and CDR2 sequences are SNHLY and FYNNEI. The CDR3: CASSGWTGGNEQYF. As DNA, the CDR3 is TGTGCCAGCAGTGGCTGGACAGGGGGTAACGAGCAGTACTTC.

This clonotype occurred once. This chain uses TRBV7-9 with TRBJ2-1; TRBD1 matches at 8 bases. This CDR3 region has 15 residues. Germline CDR1 and CDR2: SEHNR and FQNEAQ (reference sequence). The trim removed 4 bases at V and 4 bases at J, leaving 6 bases unmatched. CDR3 in amino acids: CASSSNRGSYNEQFF. CDR3 DNA sequence: TGTGCCAGCAGCTCTAACAGGGGGTCGTACAATGAGCAGTTCTTC.

J is TRBJ2-1 and V is TRBV19; 14 bases fit TRBD2. The CDR3 sequence is 15 residues long. The junction had 0 bases not matched to a gene; V was cut back by 1 base and J by 7 bases. CDR1 and CDR2 from the germline V gene are LNHDA and SQIVND (reference sequence). CDR3 bases: TGTGCCAGTAGTATAGGACTAGCGGGAGGGAATGAGCAGTTCTTC. Protein product: CASSIGLAGGNEQFF.

This sequence joins TRBV7-8 and TRBJ2-1; possible D gene TRBD1, 6 bases. With 1 base removed from V and 0 bases from J, the gap between germline ends came to 13 bases. Germline lookup yields CDR1 SGHVS and CDR2 FQNEAQ. The CDR3 contains 17 residues. CDR3 loop: CASSLGLRGSSYNEQFF. Here the CDR3 DNA reads TGTGCCAGCAGCTTAGGATTAAGGGGGAGCTCCTACAATGAGCAGTTCTTC.

This chain uses TRBV7-2 with TRBJ1-2; D not resolved. Germline CDR1 and CDR2: SGHTA and FQGNSA. The CDR3 covers 18 residues. V shed 1 base and J shed 5 bases, with 23 bases lying between them. CDR3 loop: CASSLGGMYLQHYYGYTF. In DNA, the CDR3 is TGTGCCAGCAGCTTAGGCGGGATGTACCTGCAGCACTATTATGGCTACACCTTC.

The chain is built from TRBV7-9 and TRBJ2-2; D is ambiguous. CDR1 is SEHNR and CDR2 is FQNEAQ in the germline V gene (reference sequence). The CDR3 contains 11 residues. Trimming removed 5 bases at V and 8 bases at J, with 6 bases between. CDR3 residues: CASSALGELFF. In DNA, the CDR3 is TGTGCCAGCAGCGCGTTGGGGGAGCTGTTTTTT.

This clonotype was detected only once. The rearrangement joins TRBV27 to TRBJ2-1, with a possible D match to TRBD2 (6 bases). Per germline, CDR1 MNHEY and CDR2 SMNVEV (reference sequence). The CDR3 is 15 residues long. The V gene lost 5 bases and the J gene lost 4 bases, with 15 bases spanning the gap. The CDR3 DNA reads as TGTGCCAGCAGTGAAATCGGGCGGGGATACAATGAGCAGTTCTTC. Its translation: CASSEIGRGYNEQFF.

This chain joins TRBV7-9 and TRBJ2-7, with TRBD1 matching 9 bases. The CDR3 extends over 14 amino acids. Trimming took 1 base from V and 2 from J; bases not matched to a gene: 0. The germline V gene has CDR1 SEHNR and CDR2 FQNEAQ (reference sequence). Here the CDR3 reads CASSLGQGAYEQYV. The CDR3 DNA reads TGTGCCAGCAGCTTAGGACAGGGGGCCTACGAGCAGTACGTC.

This clonotype was seen only a few times. The rearrangement uses TRBV7-9 and TRBJ2-3; D not resolved. V gave up 2 bases and J gave up 6 bases, with 6 bases separating them. CDR3 length: 12 residues. Germline V lookup: CDR1 SEHNR, CDR2 FQNEAQ (reference sequence). The CDR3, as DNA: TGTGCCAGCAGCTTATACTCTGATACGCAGTATTTT. This codes for CASSLYSDTQYF.

J is TRBJ1-2 and V is TRBV6-4; no reliable D call. In germline, CDR1 is MRHNA, CDR2 SNTAGT. The V end lost 5 bases, the J end lost 2 bases, and 15 bases lay between the germline ends. The CDR3 is 15 amino acids. The CDR3 loop reads CASSPDSPNNYGYTF. The CDR3 region has the DNA TGTGCCAGCAGTCCAGACTCCCCCAACAACTATGGCTACACCTTC.

The chain recombines TRBV12-3 or TRBV12-4 with TRBJ2-1, with D tentatively TRBD2 (5 bases). V shed 4 bases and J shed 10 bases, with 20 bases lying between them. The CDR3 contains 15 residues. CDR3 region: CASSSAQPRAREQFF. The CDR3, as DNA: TGTGCCAGCAGTTCCGCACAGCCGAGGGCCAGGGAGCAGTTCTTC.

The sample holds a few counts of this clonotype. The chain is built from TRBV4-1 and TRBJ1-1; D possibly corresponds to TRBD1 (5 bases). Trimming shortened V by 0 bases and J by 3 bases, and 11 bases separated the two germline ends. Germline V gene data show CDR1 as MGHRA and CDR2 as YSYEKL. The CDR3 contains 15 residues. CDR3 sequence reads: CASSQEGGRYTEAFF. The CDR3 DNA reads as TGCGCCAGCAGCCAAGAGGGGGGACGGTACACTGAAGCTTTCTTT.

This clonotype was found a few times. The chain couples TRBV24-1 to TRBJ2-1; weak D call: TRBD2 (5 bases). V was pared by 1 base and J by 7 bases, with 10 bases between. This CDR3 is 14 amino acids long. Per the germline V gene, CDR1 is KGHDR and CDR2 is SFDVKD. The CDR3 loop is CATSDFSGMNEQFF. CDR3 DNA sequence: TGTGCCACCAGTGATTTTTCCGGGATGAATGAGCAGTTCTTC.

Regarding this clonotype: An end of the junction differs from the germline gene, which may be a read error. The chain carries TRBV7-9 and TRBJ2-2; D perhaps matches TRBD2 (5 bases). From germline, CDR1 is SEHNR and CDR2 FQNEAQ (reference sequence). The CDR3 is 14 amino acids. The CDR3 nucleotides read TGTGCCAGCAGCTTAAAATTATCCCCCGGGGAGCTGCTTTTT. Translation: CASSLKLSPGELLF.

The rearrangement uses TRBV6-1 and TRBJ1-2; D is unresolved. V was pared by 5 bases and J by 8 bases, with 15 bases between. The length of the CDR3 is 13 residues. Germline values: CDR1 MNHNS, CDR2 SASEGT. CDR3 bases: TGTGCCAGCAGTCCTTTCGGGGTCGTGGGCTACACCTTC. This encodes CASSPFGVVGYTF.

This chain joins TRBV20-1 and TRBJ1-2, with D unresolved. Per germline, CDR1 DFQATT and CDR2 SNEGSKA (reference sequence). This CDR3 has 14 residues. Trimming pared 0 bases from V and 2 bases from J, leaving 10 bases between. In nucleotides, the CDR3 is TGCAGTGCTAGAGATAATGATGGGAACTATGGCTACACCTTC. Protein: CSARDNDGNYGYTF.

The rearrangement uses TRBV24-1 and TRBJ2-5, with TRBD1 matching over 8 bases. V trimming: 4 bases; J trimming: 5 bases; junction bases outside the gene matches: 8. The V gene's germline CDR1 is KGHDR and CDR2 SFDVKD. The CDR3 is made up of 15 amino acids. CDR3 in amino acids: CATSDRTGTGETQYF. The CDR3 DNA is TGTGCCACCAGTGACCGGACAGGGACCGGGGAGACCCAGTACTTC.

This clonotype was counted once. The chain recombines TRBV7-9 with TRBJ2-1; maybe TRBD2 (6 bases). Trimming removed 0 bases at V and 9 bases at J, with 12 bases between. The CDR3 sequence is 14 residues long. CDR1 is SEHNR and CDR2 is FQNEAQ in the germline V gene (reference sequence). CDR3 DNA sequence: TGTGCCAGCAGCTTAGCCGGGAGTATTGGTGAGCAGTTCTTC. This translates into CASSLAGSIGEQFF. The full variable domain, in which reference TRBV7-9 and TRBJ2-1 provide the parts outside the CDR3, is DTGVSQNPRHKITKRGQNVTFRCDPISEHNRLYWYRQTLGQGPEFLTYFQNEAQLEKSRLLSDRFSAERPKGSFSTLEIQRTEQGDSAMYLCASSLAGSIGEQFFGPGTRLTVL.

The chain joins TRBV10-3 to TRBJ1-2, with TRBD1 as a possible D gene (5 bases). CDR1 ENHRY and CDR2 SYGVKD come from the germline V gene. V was pared by 0 bases and J by 7 bases, with 12 bases between. The CDR3 contains 14 residues. The CDR3 spells CAISESHLQGGYTF. The CDR3 DNA sequence: TGTGCCATCAGTGAGTCCCATTTGCAGGGTGGCTACACCTTC.

The V and J genes are TRBV7-9 and TRBJ2-7; TRBD1 matches at 8 bases. This CDR3 contains 14 residues. Germline V gene sequence: CDR1 SEHNR, CDR2 FQNEAQ (reference sequence). V lost 6 bases and J lost 2; bases outside the gene matches: 6. CDR3 in DNA: TGTGCCAGCAGTTTCCGGGACAGGCCCTACGAGCAGTACTTC. The encoded protein is CASSFRDRPYEQYF.

This rearrangement joins TRBV3-1 to TRBJ2-7; 7 nucleotides line up with TRBD1. The junction had 9 bases not matched to a gene; V was cut back by 1 base and J by 0 bases. Germline V gene sequence: CDR1 LGHDT, CDR2 YNNKEL (reference sequence). The length of the CDR3 is 17 residues. The CDR3 nucleotides read TGTGCCAGCAGCCAAGTTAGGAGCAGGGGGTACTCCTACGAGCAGTACTTC. Its protein is CASSQVRSRGYSYEQYF.

The rearrangement uses TRBV19 and TRBJ1-4; D is possibly TRBD1 (6 bases). Germline CDR1 and CDR2: LNHDA and SQIVND (reference sequence). V lost 8 bases to trimming and J lost 6 bases, with 19 bases between them. This CDR3 is built from 15 residues. CDR3 loop: CASSILRGSDEKLFF. The DNA of the CDR3 is TGTGCCAGTTCCATCCTAAGGGGGAGCGATGAAAAACTGTTTTTT.

The chain carries TRBV13 and TRBJ1-1; D not resolved. V gave up 9 bases and J gave up 3 bases, with 8 bases separating them. CDR1 and CDR2 (germline): PRHDT, FYEKMQ (reference sequence). The CDR3 totals 11 residues. The CDR3, as DNA: TGTGCCAGTCTAAGGGACACTGAAGCTTTCTTT. Protein product: CASLRDTEAFF.